A single sample gave rise to the 15 T cell receptor beta chains below, sequenced in a study of CD8+ T cells in alopecia areata. It was cDNA, reverse transcribed from extracted RNA, that served as the sequencing template. Sequenced by immunoSEQ multiplex PCR; TCRdb stores in-frame clones only, minus some. The sample records some 150,000 clones, roughly 66% being singletons. The material was CD8+ T cells sorted from blood, obtained at week 0. The receptor source for this set is a human donor with alopecia areata.

This clone was observed a few times. V gene TRBV7-6 combines with J gene TRBJ2-1; the match to TRBD2 covers 8 bases. The CDR3 consists of 16 residues. Trimming took 3 bases from V and 5 from J; bases not matched to a gene: 9. Per germline, CDR1 SGHVS and CDR2 FNYEAQ. This CDR3 reads CASSFPPGGAHNEQFF. DNA of the CDR3: TGTGCCAGCAGCTTTCCTCCGGGGGGGGCCCACAATGAGCAGTTCTTC.

The rearrangement joins TRBV7-3 to TRBJ2-6, with D perhaps matching TRBD1 (6 bases). From germline, CDR1 is SGHTA and CDR2 FQGTGA. V was pared by 4 bases and J by 0 bases, with 10 bases between. This CDR3 is 16 amino acids long. For the CDR3, the DNA is TGTGCCAGCAGCTCAGACAGGCTCTCTGGGGCCAACGTCCTGACTTTC. Its translation is CASSSDRLSGANVLTF.

V is TRBV5-1 and J is TRBJ1-2; no reliable D call. V lost 5 bases, J lost 2 bases, and 7 bases lay in between. This CDR3 spans 12 amino acids. Germline loops: CDR1 SGHRS, CDR2 YFSETQ. The CDR3 DNA reads as TGCGCCAGCAGGACGGACAACTATGGCTACACCTTC. Translation gives CASRTDNYGYTF. The variable domain in full, completed from reference TRBV5-1 and TRBJ1-2, reads KAGVTQTPRYLIKTRGQQVTLSCSPISGHRSVSWYQQTPGQGLQFLFEYFSETQRNKGNFPGRFSGRQFSNSRSEMNVSTLELGDSALYLCASRTDNYGYTFGSGTRLTVV.

This chain connects TRBV29-1 to TRBJ2-7; tentatively, D is TRBD1 (5 bases). The CDR3 has 15 amino acids. V lost 1 base, J lost 6 bases, and 19 bases lay in between. Germline loops: CDR1 SQVTM, CDR2 ANQGSEA. The CDR3 is CSVEGDSSSSGEQYF. CDR3 sequence (DNA): TGCAGCGTTGAAGGTGACAGCTCAAGCTCTGGCGAGCAGTACTTC.

This clone was seen a handful of times. The V call is TRBV4-1, the J call TRBJ2-2; possible D gene TRBD1, 6 bases. The CDR3 runs to 15 residues. Germline V gene sequence: CDR1 MGHRA, CDR2 YSYEKL. V lost 1 base and J 4 bases, leaving 10 bases between the germline ends. CDR3 coding DNA: TGCGCCAGCAGCCAAGTAAGGACAGTCACCGGGGAGCTGTTTTTT. This translates into CASSQVRTVTGELFF.

The CDR3, as DNA: TGTGCCAGCAGCAAAGCGCTCTGGGACATGAAGTACCAAGAGACCCAGTACTTC. This codes for CASSKALWDMKYQETQYF. The rearrangement links TRBV21-1 to TRBJ2-5; TRBD1, the table's D call, lacks a check against the DNA. TRBV21-1 constitutes a pseudogene. The CDR3 is 18 residues long.

DNA of the CDR3: TGTGCCAGCTCACTCTTAATTAGCAATCAGCCCCAGCATTTT. Its protein is CASSLLISNQPQHF. This chain links TRBV18 with TRBJ1-5; the D is unclear. Looked up from germline, CDR1 is KGHSH and CDR2 is LQKENI. V gave up 4 bases and J gave up 0 bases, with 7 bases separating them. The CDR3 loop spans 14 amino acids.

The rearrangement joins TRBV5-1 to TRBJ1-2; D not resolved. Germline assignment: CDR1 SGHRS and CDR2 YFSETQ. This CDR3 is 17 amino acids long. V was clipped by 0 bases and J by 2 bases, with 17 bases between them. The CDR3: CASSLEFSRGTNYGYTF. CDR3 DNA sequence: TGCGCCAGCAGCTTGGAGTTCAGCCGAGGAACCAACTATGGCTACACCTTC. Combining the CDR3 with reference TRBV5-1 and TRBJ1-2 gives the whole variable domain KAGVTQTPRYLIKTRGQQVTLSCSPISGHRSVSWYQQTPGQGLQFLFEYFSETQRNKGNFPGRFSGRQFSNSRSEMNVSTLELGDSALYLCASSLEFSRGTNYGYTFGSGTRLTVV.

CDR3 region: CASSADPFYGYTF. The CDR3 bases are TGCGCCAGCAGTGCGGACCCTTTCTATGGCTACACCTTC. The rearrangement joins TRBV10-2 to TRBJ1-2; D not certain. Germline loops: CDR1 WSHSY, CDR2 SAAADI. Trimming pared 4 bases from V and 4 bases from J, leaving 10 bases between. This CDR3 spans 13 amino acids.

V gene TRBV30 combines with J gene TRBJ2-2, with D possibly being TRBD2 (5 bases). Trimming stripped 3 bases from V and 1 base from J, with 9 bases between. The germline V gene has CDR1 GTSNPN and CDR2 SVGIG (reference sequence). CDR3 size: 14 residues. CDR3 coding DNA: TGTGCCTGGAGAAAAGGGAGGAACACCGGGGAGCTGTTTTTT. This encodes CAWRKGRNTGELFF.

This chain joins TRBV5-1 and TRBJ2-1; 9 nucleotides align to TRBD1. The V segment lost 2 bases and the J segment 9 bases; nucleotides outside the gene matches: 0. This CDR3 region has 12 residues. Looked up from germline, CDR1 is SGHRS and CDR2 is YFSETQ. The CDR3 DNA follows: TGCGCCAGCAGCTTACAGGGGGCTGAGCAGTTCTTC. This translates into CASSLQGAEQFF.

The J gene is TRBJ1-5, the V gene TRBV4-1, with a weak D call TRBD1 (5 bases). The CDR3 is 16 residues long. V was pared by 4 bases and J by 2 bases, with 15 bases between. Germline V gene sequence: CDR1 MGHRA, CDR2 YSYEKL. The CDR3 loop reads CASSPRGERGNQPQHF. The CDR3 bases are TGCGCCAGCAGCCCTCGGGGGGAGAGGGGCAATCAGCCCCAGCATTTT.

The CDR3 coding sequence is TGCGCCAGCAGCCAAGGGATCAGGGGGCGATTGAACACTGAAGCTTTCTTT. It specifies CASSQGIRGRLNTEAFF. V gene TRBV4-1 combines with J gene TRBJ1-1, with 8 bases aligning to TRBD1. The junction had 7 bases not matched to a gene; V was cut back by 1 base and J by 0 bases. Germline CDR1 reads MGHRA; CDR2 reads YSYEKL. The CDR3 contains 17 residues.

The chain has TRBV29-1 and TRBJ2-1; D is uncertain. In germline, CDR1 is SQVTM, CDR2 ANQGSEA. V lost 2 bases to trimming and J lost 5 bases, with 4 bases between them. CDR3 length: 11 amino acids. CDR3 sequence: CSVESNNEQFF. For the CDR3, the DNA is TGCAGCGTTGAAAGTAACAATGAGCAGTTCTTC.

This clone was counted once. The rearrangement uses TRBV6-6 and TRBJ2-1; D gene unclear. CDR3 length: 13 residues. CDR1 MNHNY and CDR2 SVGAGI come from the germline V gene (reference sequence). Trimming shortened V by 3 bases and J by 3 bases, and 6 bases separated the two germline ends. The CDR3 DNA reads TGTGCCAGCAGTTATTTGCTCTACAATGAGCAGTTCTTC. This codes for CASSYLLYNEQFF.